This is a list of T cell receptor beta chains from one sample in a study of identical twins. TCRdb itself ran the 5' RACE reads through MiXCR, one entry per CDR3 protein. The table has roughly 570,000 distinct CDR3 sequences, around 9.6% seen once; the top ten hold around 3.1%. The same data also went into a second study, on yellow fever vaccine responses in identical twins.

The sequenced material came from PBMCs. These receptors were taken from a woman aged 18-35 years in good health. Both conserved end residues are part of each CDR3. Fields, in order: CDR3 DNA, CDR3 protein, D gene, clone size, J gene, V gene. D genes are given only for firm matches. Clone size is given for some rows only: seen once, a few or many times, or a class if the clone is expanded.

cdr3_nt: TGTGCCATCAAAGAACGGGGGGATGAGCAGTTCTTC
cdr3_aa: CAIKERGDEQFF
d_call: TRBD2
clone_size: few
j_call: TRBJ2-1
v_call: TRBV10-3

cdr3_nt: TGTGCCAGCAGCTTGGGGGGTAGCGCTCAGTTCTTC
cdr3_aa: CASSLGGSAQFF
d_call: NA
clone_size: few
j_call: TRBJ2-1
v_call: TRBV5-5

cdr3_nt: TGTGCCAGCAGCAAAGGGACTAGCGGGGGTCGTGAGCAGTTCTTC
cdr3_aa: CASSKGTSGGREQFF
d_call: TRBD2
clone_size: few
j_call: TRBJ2-1
v_call: TRBV7-2

cdr3_nt: TGTGCCAGCAGAATGAGCGGGAACTCCTACGAGCAGTACTTC
cdr3_aa: CASRMSGNSYEQYF
d_call: TRBD2
clone_size: NA
j_call: TRBJ2-7
v_call: TRBV6-2/TRBV6-3

cdr3_nt: TGTGCCACCAGTGAACCGCAGGGCGGGTACAATGAGCAGTTCTTC
cdr3_aa: CATSEPQGGYNEQFF
d_call: NA
clone_size: few
j_call: TRBJ2-1
v_call: TRBV24-1

cdr3_nt: TGCAGCGTTGGTGGGGGGCCCAAAAACATTCAGTACTTC
cdr3_aa: CSVGGGPKNIQYF
d_call: NA
clone_size: many
j_call: TRBJ2-4
v_call: TRBV29-1

cdr3_nt: TGTGCCAGCATCAATGCGGGACTAGCGGGACACACCGGGGAGCTGTTTTTT
cdr3_aa: CASINAGLAGHTGELFF
d_call: TRBD2
clone_size: few
j_call: TRBJ2-2
v_call: TRBV2

cdr3_nt: TGTGCCAGCAGTGGGGGGACAGGGGTCGGAGAGACCCAGTACTTC
cdr3_aa: CASSGGTGVGETQYF
d_call: TRBD1
clone_size: NA
j_call: TRBJ2-5
v_call: TRBV2

cdr3_nt: TGTGCCAGCAGCCGTCCTGGCGGGGTTAATGAGCAGTTCTTC
cdr3_aa: CASSRPGGVNEQFF
d_call: NA
clone_size: NA
j_call: TRBJ2-1
v_call: TRBV7-2

cdr3_nt: TGTGCCAGCCTACTTTCGTTATCCTACAATGAGCAGTTCTTC
cdr3_aa: CASLLSLSYNEQFF
d_call: NA
clone_size: few
j_call: TRBJ2-1
v_call: TRBV18

cdr3_nt: TGTGCCAGCAGCTATGTCCCGGGAGATACGCAGTATTTT
cdr3_aa: CASSYVPGDTQYF
d_call: NA
clone_size: few
j_call: TRBJ2-3
v_call: TRBV7-9

cdr3_nt: TGCGCCAGCAGCTCACAGGGATACACAGATACGCAGTATTTT
cdr3_aa: CASSSQGYTDTQYF
d_call: NA
clone_size: many
j_call: TRBJ2-3
v_call: TRBV5-1

cdr3_nt: TGTGCCGGTACTACAGGGAAAGCCTACGAGCAGTACTTC
cdr3_aa: CAGTTGKAYEQYF
d_call: NA
clone_size: NA
j_call: TRBJ2-7
v_call: TRBV7-9

cdr3_nt: TGTGCCAGCAGCCTGACAGGTCCCACTGAAGCTTTCTTT
cdr3_aa: CASSLTGPTEAFF
d_call: NA
clone_size: few
j_call: TRBJ1-1
v_call: TRBV5-6

cdr3_nt: TGCAGTGCTAGTCTACCGAGAGACAATGAGCAGTTCTTC
cdr3_aa: CSASLPRDNEQFF
d_call: NA
clone_size: few
j_call: TRBJ2-1
v_call: TRBV20-1

cdr3_nt: TGTGCCAGCAGTAGAGGGACAGGGATGTCCTACAATGAGCAGTTCTTC
cdr3_aa: CASSRGTGMSYNEQFF
d_call: TRBD1
clone_size: NA
j_call: TRBJ2-1
v_call: TRBV12-3/TRBV12-4

cdr3_nt: TGTGCCAGCAGCAAATGGCCCGGGACAGGGGACTACGAGCAGTACTTC
cdr3_aa: CASSKWPGTGDYEQYF
d_call: NA
clone_size: NA
j_call: TRBJ2-7
v_call: TRBV21-1

cdr3_nt: TGTGCCAGCAGCTCCAGGTGGCCGGGAGCCTACGAGCAGTACTTC
cdr3_aa: CASSSRWPGAYEQYF
d_call: NA
clone_size: few
j_call: TRBJ2-7
v_call: TRBV5-5

cdr3_nt: TGTGCCAGCAGCTTAAAGCAGTTATCCTACAATGAGCAGTTCTTC
cdr3_aa: CASSLKQLSYNEQFF
d_call: NA
clone_size: NA
j_call: TRBJ2-1
v_call: TRBV7-6

cdr3_nt: TGTGCCAGCAGCAGGGGACAGCGGAATCAGCCCCAGCATTTT
cdr3_aa: CASSRGQRNQPQHF
d_call: TRBD1
clone_size: many
j_call: TRBJ1-5
v_call: TRBV12-3/TRBV12-4

cdr3_nt: TGTGCCAGCAGCTTTGGACAGGGACACTATGGCTACACCTTC
cdr3_aa: CASSFGQGHYGYTF
d_call: TRBD1
clone_size: NA
j_call: TRBJ1-2
v_call: TRBV7-9

cdr3_nt: TGTGCCAGCAGCTTGGACGACTCCTACGAGCAGTACTTC
cdr3_aa: CASSLDDSYEQYF
d_call: NA
clone_size: NA
j_call: TRBJ2-7
v_call: TRBV7-6

cdr3_nt: TGCAGCGTTGTACAGGGCCCTAATGAAAAACTGTTTTTT
cdr3_aa: CSVVQGPNEKLFF
d_call: NA
clone_size: few
j_call: TRBJ1-4
v_call: TRBV29-1

cdr3_nt: TGCGCCAGCAGCCTGGAAGGGATGAACTATGGCTACACCTTC
cdr3_aa: CASSLEGMNYGYTF
d_call: NA
clone_size: NA
j_call: TRBJ1-2
v_call: TRBV5-1

cdr3_nt: TGTGCCAGCAGCGCGGACAGGTTGGCCACTGAAGCTTTCTTT
cdr3_aa: CASSADRLATEAFF
d_call: TRBD1
clone_size: few
j_call: TRBJ1-1
v_call: TRBV5-5

cdr3_nt: TGTGCCAGCAGCTTAGTTGGGGGATTTGGTCGGGGACAGGAGACCTACAATGAGCAGTTCTTC
cdr3_aa: CASSLVGGFGRGQETYNEQFF
d_call: TRBD1
clone_size: many
j_call: TRBJ2-1
v_call: TRBV11-1

cdr3_nt: TGTGCCAGCAGCTTTGGGGGGGCCCATGTCGATGAGCAGTTCTTC
cdr3_aa: CASSFGGAHVDEQFF
d_call: NA
clone_size: NA
j_call: TRBJ2-1
v_call: TRBV11-3

cdr3_nt: TGTGCTAGCAGTCAGGGACTAGCGGGAATCGGGGAGCAGTTCTTC
cdr3_aa: CASSQGLAGIGEQFF
d_call: TRBD2
clone_size: many
j_call: TRBJ2-1
v_call: TRBV7-7

cdr3_nt: TGTGCCAGCACTTTACCGGGACTAGCGGGAATCTACAATGAGCAGTTCTTC
cdr3_aa: CASTLPGLAGIYNEQFF
d_call: TRBD2
clone_size: few
j_call: TRBJ2-1
v_call: TRBV28

cdr3_nt: TGTGCCAGCAGCATAACAGGGGTAGGCGAAAAACTGTTTTTT
cdr3_aa: CASSITGVGEKLFF
d_call: TRBD1
clone_size: many
j_call: TRBJ1-4
v_call: TRBV9

cdr3_nt: TGTGCCAGCAGCATAAAAAGGACGGCTAGCACAGATACGCAGTATTTT
cdr3_aa: CASSIKRTASTDTQYF
d_call: NA
clone_size: few
j_call: TRBJ2-3
v_call: TRBV21-1

cdr3_nt: TGTGCCAGCAGTGACAGGGTGGGCCGAAGAGAGACCCAGTACTTC
cdr3_aa: CASSDRVGRRETQYF
d_call: NA
clone_size: many
j_call: TRBJ2-5
v_call: TRBV2

cdr3_nt: TGTGCCAGCAGCCAACTTCCCCAGAATTCACCCCTCCACTTT
cdr3_aa: CASSQLPQNSPLHF
d_call: NA
clone_size: many
j_call: TRBJ1-6
v_call: TRBV3-1

cdr3_nt: TGTGCCTTCAGTCGGTCCCAAAGGGGGGGGAGCTCTGGGGCCAACGTCCTGACTTTC
cdr3_aa: CAFSRSQRGGSSGANVLTF
d_call: NA
clone_size: once
j_call: TRBJ2-6
v_call: TRBV2

cdr3_nt: TGCAGTGCTAACACCGGGGACTCCTATGAGCAGTTCTTC
cdr3_aa: CSANTGDSYEQFF
d_call: NA
clone_size: NA
j_call: TRBJ2-1
v_call: TRBV20-1

cdr3_nt: TGCAGCGTTGAAGGGGCACGGGACAGGGGCACAGATACGCAGTATTTT
cdr3_aa: CSVEGARDRGTDTQYF
d_call: TRBD1
clone_size: NA
j_call: TRBJ2-3
v_call: TRBV29-1

cdr3_nt: TGCGCCAGCAGCCAAGATCCAACGGACAGGGGAAATGAGCAGTTCTTC
cdr3_aa: CASSQDPTDRGNEQFF
d_call: TRBD1
clone_size: many
j_call: TRBJ2-1
v_call: TRBV4-3

cdr3_nt: TGTGCCAGCAGCCTCAGGACTAGCGGGAGTCCGGAGACCCAGTACTTC
cdr3_aa: CASSLRTSGSPETQYF
d_call: TRBD2
clone_size: NA
j_call: TRBJ2-5
v_call: TRBV7-8

cdr3_nt: TGTGCCAGCCGCACCGGGACAGGGTCCGATACGCAGTATTTT
cdr3_aa: CASRTGTGSDTQYF
d_call: TRBD1
clone_size: many
j_call: TRBJ2-3
v_call: TRBV12-3/TRBV12-4

cdr3_nt: TGCGCCAGCGAGAGCGGGAGCTCCTACAATGAGCAGTTCTTC
cdr3_aa: CASESGSSYNEQFF
d_call: TRBD2
clone_size: many
j_call: TRBJ2-1
v_call: TRBV5-1

cdr3_nt: TGTGCCAGCAGTTACTGGCCAACCTACGAGCAGTACTTC
cdr3_aa: CASSYWPTYEQYF
d_call: NA
clone_size: few
j_call: TRBJ2-7
v_call: TRBV6-6

cdr3_nt: TGTGCCAGCAGCTTAGCCCTACTAGCGGGTCACACAGATACGCAGTATTTT
cdr3_aa: CASSLALLAGHTDTQYF
d_call: TRBD2
clone_size: few
j_call: TRBJ2-3
v_call: TRBV7-2

cdr3_nt: TGCGCCAGCAGCGAAAGACAGGGGGCCGGCAAAAACATTCAGTACTTC
cdr3_aa: CASSERQGAGKNIQYF
d_call: TRBD1
clone_size: many
j_call: TRBJ2-4
v_call: TRBV5-1

cdr3_nt: TGCGCCAGCAGCGACCGACCTAGCGGGGGCCAAGAGACCCAGTACTTC
cdr3_aa: CASSDRPSGGQETQYF
d_call: TRBD2
clone_size: many
j_call: TRBJ2-5
v_call: TRBV5-1

cdr3_nt: TGTGCCAGCAGCCAAACCCACGGGGGGGCTTCCGGAGAGACCCAGTACTTC
cdr3_aa: CASSQTHGGASGETQYF
d_call: TRBD2
clone_size: NA
j_call: TRBJ2-5
v_call: TRBV4-2

cdr3_nt: TGTGCCAGCAGCTTCTCATCCAGCACAGATACGCAGTATTTT
cdr3_aa: CASSFSSSTDTQYF
d_call: NA
clone_size: many
j_call: TRBJ2-3
v_call: TRBV11-2

cdr3_nt: TGTGCCAGCAGTTTCCGGGCGGGGGGAAGGATACAAGAGACCCAGTACTTC
cdr3_aa: CASSFRAGGRIQETQYF
d_call: TRBD2
clone_size: NA
j_call: TRBJ2-5
v_call: TRBV27

cdr3_nt: TGTGCCAGCAGCTTTATCTCCCCAGCGCAAAACATTCAGTACTTC
cdr3_aa: CASSFISPAQNIQYF
d_call: NA
clone_size: NA
j_call: TRBJ2-4
v_call: TRBV5-8

cdr3_nt: TGTGCCACCAGTGTGGCGCGAAATGAGCAGTTCTTC
cdr3_aa: CATSVARNEQFF
d_call: NA
clone_size: many
j_call: TRBJ2-1
v_call: TRBV24-1

cdr3_nt: TGTGCCAGCAGAGGACAGGGGGCTGATGAAGCTTTCTTT
cdr3_aa: CASRGQGADEAFF
d_call: TRBD1
clone_size: few
j_call: TRBJ1-1
v_call: TRBV12-3/TRBV12-4

cdr3_nt: TGTGCCAGCAGTTACCTATTTTCCGGGACAGGGGGTGGGAATGAGCAGTTCTTC
cdr3_aa: CASSYLFSGTGGGNEQFF
d_call: TRBD1
clone_size: NA
j_call: TRBJ2-1
v_call: TRBV6-2/TRBV6-3

cdr3_nt: TGCGCCAGCAGCTTAGGACAGCCCCGGGACAATGAGCAGTTCTTC
cdr3_aa: CASSLGQPRDNEQFF
d_call: NA
clone_size: many
j_call: TRBJ2-1
v_call: TRBV5-1

cdr3_nt: TGTGCCAGCAGTCTGAGGATGCAGGGTATTGAATACGAGCAGTACTTC
cdr3_aa: CASSLRMQGIEYEQYF
d_call: NA
clone_size: few
j_call: TRBJ2-7
v_call: TRBV6-1

cdr3_nt: TGTGCCAGCAGCCAAGACGTCGGCCCTAGGGGCTACGAGCAGTACTTC
cdr3_aa: CASSQDVGPRGYEQYF
d_call: NA
clone_size: many
j_call: TRBJ2-7
v_call: TRBV3-1

cdr3_nt: TGCGCCAGCAGCAGGGGTACTGACTATGGCTACACCTTC
cdr3_aa: CASSRGTDYGYTF
d_call: NA
clone_size: few
j_call: TRBJ1-2
v_call: TRBV4-1

cdr3_nt: TGTGCCAGCAGCGTAGCGGCGGGGGGCGGCACCGGGGAGCTGTTTTTT
cdr3_aa: CASSVAAGGGTGELFF
d_call: TRBD2
clone_size: few
j_call: TRBJ2-2
v_call: TRBV9

cdr3_nt: TGTGCCAGTAACTACCGGGACACGCGTGACGATGAGCAGTTCTTC
cdr3_aa: CASNYRDTRDDEQFF
d_call: NA
clone_size: many
j_call: TRBJ2-1
v_call: TRBV19

cdr3_nt: TGTGCCAGCAGCCAAGCTAAAGTTTTCTACGAGCAGTACTTC
cdr3_aa: CASSQAKVFYEQYF
d_call: NA
clone_size: few
j_call: TRBJ2-7
v_call: TRBV14

cdr3_nt: TGCAGCGTTGAAGATCTCAGGGAGGAGACCCAGTACTTC
cdr3_aa: CSVEDLREETQYF
d_call: NA
clone_size: few
j_call: TRBJ2-5
v_call: TRBV29-1

cdr3_nt: TGTGCCAGCAGACCTACTAGCGAACTATATCAAGAGACCCAGTACTTC
cdr3_aa: CASRPTSELYQETQYF
d_call: TRBD2
clone_size: few
j_call: TRBJ2-5
v_call: TRBV28